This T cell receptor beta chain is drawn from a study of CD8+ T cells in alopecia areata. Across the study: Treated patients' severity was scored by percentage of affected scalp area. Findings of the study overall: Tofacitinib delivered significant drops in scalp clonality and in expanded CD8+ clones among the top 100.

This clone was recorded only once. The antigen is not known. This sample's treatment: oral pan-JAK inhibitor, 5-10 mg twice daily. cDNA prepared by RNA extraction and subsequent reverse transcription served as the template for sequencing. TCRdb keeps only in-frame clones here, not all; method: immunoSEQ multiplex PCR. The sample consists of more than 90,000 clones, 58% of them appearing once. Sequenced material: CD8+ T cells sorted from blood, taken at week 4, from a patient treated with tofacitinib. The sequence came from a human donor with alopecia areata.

CDR3 bases: TGTGCCTGGAGTGGATTGAGCGGGTCCTACGAGCAGTACTTC. Amino acids: CAWSGLSGSYEQYF. The chain uses TRBV30 and TRBJ2-7, with D perhaps TRBD2 (6 bases). V was cut by 1 base and J by 1 base, with 11 bases left in between. This CDR3 is built from 14 residues. The V gene's germline CDR1 is GTSNPN and CDR2 SVGIG (reference sequence).